This passage covers 30 T cell receptor delta chains from one sample sequenced in a study of gamma-delta T cells after stem cell transplantation. TCRdb called clones from the RT-PCR reads again using CATT. The table includes roughly 1,700 delta-chain clones, approximately 3.9% detected once. Sequencing used gamma-delta T cells. The source of these receptors is a human donor. It is not recorded whose cells these are; they may come from a transplant donor.

The V and J genes are TRDV1 and TRDJ1, with 9 bases identical to TRDD3. The CDR3 consists of 20 residues. V lost 0 bases, J lost 0 bases, and 14 bases stayed unmatched. Per germline, CDR1 TSWWSYY and CDR2 QGS. CDR3 amino acids: CALGELVPYWGREYTDKLIF. The CDR3 DNA reads as TGTGCTCTTGGGGAACTAGTACCCTACTGGGGGAGAGAGTACACCGATAAACTCATCTTT.

A few counts support this clone. Just one base apart from a much larger clone, this may be a read error. The chain links TRDV3 to TRDJ1, with 10 bases matching TRDD3. Per germline, CDR1 TVYSNPD and CDR2 GDNSRS (reference sequence). The CDR3 is 19 residues long. V lost 0 bases to trimming and J lost 0 bases; unmatched junction nucleotides: 16. Here the CDR3 DNA reads TGTGCCTTTAGTTCCTACCAGTACTGGGGGATGCGGTACACCGATAAACTCATCTTT. Protein product: CAFSSYQYWGMRYTDKLIF.

This clone was recorded at least ten times. With only one base between it and a far larger clone, this is likely a read error. This rearrangement joins TRDV1 to TRDJ1, with D perhaps TRDD2 (8 bases). CDR1 and CDR2 (germline): TSWWSYY, QGS. The CDR3 length is 21 residues. The CDR3 loop is CALGETVFLLPLGSTWGKPIF. Here the CDR3 DNA reads TGTGCTCTTGGGGAAACTGTCTTCCTACTTCCACTGGGGTCTACCTGGGGCAAACCCATCTTT.

On this clone itself: This likely stems from a read error, as it lies one base from a far larger clone. The chain links TRDV2 to TRDJ1; 9 nucleotides match TRDD3. Germline lookup yields CDR1 GEAIGNYY and CDR2 EKD. This CDR3 is 16 amino acids long. The CDR3 loop reads CACDTLLGDPTVKLIF. DNA for the CDR3: TGTGCCTGTGACACCCTACTGGGGGACCCCACCGTTAAACTCATCTTT.

A few counts support this clone. This likely reflects a read error, since a far larger clone is one base away. Other nucleotide sequences in the sample specify the same CDR3. The gene calls are TRDV1 and TRDJ1, with D perhaps TRDD2 (7 bases). V was clipped by 2 bases and J by 0 bases, with 31 bases between them. This CDR3 region has 22 residues. Germline loops: CDR1 TSWWSYY, CDR2 QGS. The CDR3 region has the DNA TGTGCTCTTGGGGAATCCCAATTCCTTTTCCTACTCTGGGGAGAGTACACCGATAAACTCATCTTT. This gives the protein CALGESQFLFLLWGEYTDKLIF.

This clone turned up a few times. The translation of this DNA and the TCRdb protein of a much larger clone differ at residue 17, probably owing to a read error; the protein shown here is translated from the DNA. CDR3: CALGELWTQSLLGVLESDKLIF. The CDR3, as DNA: TGTGCTCTTGGGGAACTCTGGACCCAATCTTTACTGGGGGTTCTCGAGTCCGATAAACTCATCTTT. The chain combines TRDV1 with TRDJ1; 8 nucleotides agree with TRDD3. V shed 0 bases and J 3 bases; nucleotides not matched to a gene: 24. Germline loops: CDR1 TSWWSYY, CDR2 QGS. The CDR3 totals 22 residues.

To note about this clone: The protein in TCRdb stems from a much larger clone and differs at residue 13 from this DNA's translation, likely a read error; here the protein is translated from the DNA. The rearrangement uses TRDV2 and TRDJ3; TRDD3 agrees at 12 bases. Unmatched junction bases numbered 14, after V lost 3 bases and J lost 9 bases. The CDR3 has 19 amino acids. Germline values: CDR1 GEAIGNYY, CDR2 EKD. The CDR3 coding sequence is TGTGCCTGTGACGAGGCGGTACTGGGGGATACCCGGGGCACCCGACAGATGTTTTTC. This codes for CACDEAVLGDTRGTRQMFF.

The table lists this clone with a count of one. One base separates it from a far larger clone, so it is likely a read error. The genes are TRDV1 and TRDJ1; TRDD3 matches 13 bases. Germline V CDR1 and CDR2: TSWWSYY, QGS. CDR3 length equals 26 residues. CDR3: CALGELPWLRTSYWGIRTLFTHKLIF. The CDR3 bases are TGTGCTCTTGGGGAACTACCTTGGCTAAGGACCTCGTACTGGGGGATACGAACCCTCTTCACCCATAAACTCATCTTT.

Judged by abundance, this clone is large. Distinct nucleotide sequences in the sample also encode this CDR3. This chain links TRDV1 with TRDJ1; tentative D call: TRDD3 (6 bases). Germline CDR1 and CDR2: TSWWSYY and QGS. The ends were cut back, 1 base at V and 3 bases at J, with 21 bases in the middle. The length of the CDR3 is 18 residues. In nucleotides, the CDR3 is TGTGCTCTTGGGGAACCATGCGAATGGGGGCCCCACTCCGATAAACTCATCTTT. Its translation is CALGEPCEWGPHSDKLIF.

By proportion, this clone is medium-sized. This sequence joins TRDV3 and TRDJ1; 13 bases line up with TRDD3. Germline V gene data show CDR1 as TVYSNPD and CDR2 as GDNSRS (reference sequence). Trimming at V came to 0 bases and at J to 0 bases, leaving 13 bases not matched to a gene. CDR3 length: 19 residues. CDR3 DNA: TGTGCCTTTAGTTCCTACCAGTACTGGGGGATACGGTACACCGATAAACTCATCTTT. Its protein product is CAFSSYQYWGIRYTDKLIF.

This clone was found a few times. The chain carries TRDV3 and TRDJ1; 12 bases are a match to TRDD3. Germline V gene sequence: CDR1 TVYSNPD, CDR2 GDNSRS (reference sequence). After removal of 5 bases from V and 0 bases from J, the junction contained 34 bases not matched to a gene. CDR3 length: 24 residues. CDR3 nucleotides: TGTGCCCCCCGGGATTCCTCCACTTCCTTCCGCTACTGGGGGATACTCTATGACACCGATAAACTCATCTTT. This encodes CAPRDSSTSFRYWGILYDTDKLIF.

For this clone: This sequence is one base from a far larger clone and is likely a read error. In the same sample, other DNA sequences code for this CDR3. The V call is TRDV1, the J call TRDJ1, with TRDD3 matching over 10 bases. Germline assignment: CDR1 TSWWSYY and CDR2 QGS. This CDR3 comprises 21 residues. J gave up 0 bases and V 1 base, and 17 bases lay outside the gene matches. The CDR3 loop reads CALGERFLPWGIPEYTDKLIF. As DNA, the CDR3 is TGTGCTCTTGGGGAACGCTTCCTACCGTGGGGGATACCTGAGTACACCGATAAACTCATCTTT.

The genes are TRAV29/DV5 and TRDJ1; possible D gene TRDD3, 9 bases. Trimming took 0 bases from V and 2 from J, leaving 26 bases between them. The CDR3 sequence is 19 residues long. Germline V gives CDR1 NSMFDY, CDR2 ISSIKDK. The CDR3 DNA reads as TGTGCAGCAAGCGGCCTTCCTAATCACTGGGGGACCCTTACCGATAAACTCATCTTT. This codes for CAASGLPNHWGTLTDKLIF. The full variable domain, completed using reference TRAV29/DV5 and TRDJ1, is DQQVKQNSPSLSVQEGRISILNCDYTNSMFDYFLWYKKYPAEGPTFLISISSIKDKNEDGRFTVFLNKSAKHLSLHIVPSQPGDSAVYFCAASGLPNHWGTLTDKLIFGKGTRVTVEP.

This clone was counted many times. This likely reflects a read error, since a far larger clone is one base away. This chain links TRDV2 with TRDJ2, with 8 positions matching TRDD3. Germline V gene lookup returns CDR1 GEAIGNYY and CDR2 EKD. This CDR3 is 17 amino acids long. The CDR3 sequence is CACDAIPIGGSTAQPFF. In nucleotides, the CDR3 is TGTGCCTGTGACGCCATTCCTATTGGGGGATCGACAGCACAACCCTTCTTT.

This clone qualifies as medium-sized. The rearrangement uses TRDV1 and TRDJ1; 7 nucleotides agree with TRDD3. Germline trimming cut 3 bases from V and 0 bases from J; bases unmatched to any gene: 13. The CDR3 spans 18 residues. Germline CDR1 is TSWWSYY and CDR2 is QGS. The CDR3 bases are TGTGCTCTTGGGGATTCGACGTCCTGGGGGGGATACACCGATAAACTCATCTTT. It yields the protein CALGDSTSWGGYTDKLIF.

This clone was observed a handful of times. A far more abundant clone sits one base away, making this likely a read error. This chain links TRDV1 with TRDJ1, with TRDD3 matching over 11 bases. The germline gives CDR1 TSWWSYY, CDR2 QGS. V lost 3 bases to trimming and J lost 1 base; unmatched junction nucleotides: 28. The CDR3 extends over 24 amino acids. The CDR3 DNA reads as TGTGCTCTTGGGGAGCCACCCTTCCTCTACTGGGGGATATGGAAAGGTCGGGGCACCGATAAACTCATCTTT. It encodes CALGEPPFLYWGIWKGRGTDKLIF.

As to this clone: The protein in TCRdb stems from a much larger clone and differs at residue 4 from this DNA's translation, likely a read error; here the protein is translated from the DNA. The CDR3 DNA reads as TGTGCCTGTGGCACCGTGTTTCTGGGGGAAAGCTTGAGCTCCTGGGACACCCGACAGATGTTTTTC. Residues: CACGTVFLGESLSSWDTRQMFF. The genes are TRDV2 and TRDJ3, with 8 bases aligning to TRDD3. The CDR3 runs 22 residues. Germline V gene data show CDR1 as GEAIGNYY and CDR2 as EKD.

There are a few counts of this clone. This DNA's translation and the protein TCRdb lists, from a much larger clone, do not match at residue 10, likely due to a read error; the protein shown is translated from the DNA. The rearrangement joins TRDV2 to TRDJ1, with D possibly matching TRDD3 (6 bases). Germline CDR1 is GEAIGNYY and CDR2 is EKD. The V gene lost 0 bases and the J gene lost 6 bases, with 13 bases spanning the gap. The CDR3 extends over 14 amino acids. The CDR3 DNA sequence: TGTGCCTGTGACACCATGGGGGGCCGCAATAAACTCATCTTT. Translating gives CACDTMGGRNKLIF.

V usage is TRDV1 and J usage is TRDJ1; TRDD3 agrees at 13 bases. CDR3 length equals 24 residues. The ends lost 0 bases at V and 7 bases at J; junction bases unmatched: 29. Germline V CDR1 and CDR2: TSWWSYY, QGS. The CDR3 DNA reads as TGTGCTCTTGGGGAACTACTGGACCTCTACCGGATGTACTGGGGGATACGCAAAGCGCCTAAACTCATCTTT. This encodes CALGELLDLYRMYWGIRKAPKLIF.

In its sample, this clone was seen a few times. A read error is possible here, since a much larger clone lies one base away. The chain joins TRDV1 to TRDJ1; 13 bases fit TRDD3. Germline assignment: CDR1 TSWWSYY and CDR2 QGS. The CDR3 sequence is 26 residues long. The V gene end was trimmed by 0 bases and the J gene end by 1 base; junction bases not matched to a gene: 29. The CDR3 here is CALGELPWLRTPYWGIRTLFTDKLIF. The CDR3, as DNA: TGTGCTCTTGGGGAACTACCTTGGCTAAGGACCCCGTACTGGGGGATACGAACCCTCTTCACCGATAAACTCATCTTT.

The J gene is TRDJ2, the V gene TRDV3, with 7 bases aligning to TRDD3. Germline V gene data show CDR1 as TVYSNPD and CDR2 as GDNSRS (reference sequence). V shed 2 bases and J 0 bases; nucleotides not matched to a gene: 36. This CDR3 is built from 25 residues. The chain's CDR3 is CAFGGGFPTPVLGNYELALTAQLFF. CDR3 coding DNA: TGTGCCTTTGGGGGGGGGTTCCCCACCCCGGTACTGGGGAATTATGAACTTGCTTTGACAGCACAACTCTTCTTT.

As to this clone: A junction boundary mismatches the germline segment, possibly from a read error. CDR3 region: CAPGERAFLRPLYWGIHGDKLIF. In nucleotides, the CDR3 is TGTGCTCCTGGGGAAAGGGCCTTCCTACGTCCTTTGTACTGGGGGATACATGGCGATAAACTCATCTTT. J is TRDJ1 and V is TRDV1; the match to TRDD3 covers 12 bases. Germline CDR1 is TSWWSYY and CDR2 is QGS. This CDR3 is 23 amino acids long.

This clone was picked up a small number of times. This likely stems from a read error, as it lies one base from a far larger clone. The same CDR3 also results from other DNA sequences found in this sample. The chain links TRDV1 to TRDJ1; D is perhaps TRDD2 or TRDD3 (6 bases each). The CDR3 runs 19 residues. Germline CDR1 reads TSWWSYY; CDR2 reads QGS. The CDR3 nucleotides read TGTGCTCTTGGGGGCTCGTTCCTAGCTGGGGCACTTACGGCCGATAAACTCATCTTC. Translation gives CALGGSFLAGALTADKLIF.

Concerning this clone: A far larger clone differs by one base, so this is likely a read error. The same CDR3 arises from other DNA sequences in this sample as well. The rearrangement links TRDV1 to TRDJ1; 9 positions agree with TRDD3. This CDR3 spans 21 amino acids. V shed 5 bases and J 0 bases; nucleotides not matched to a gene: 22. The germline gives CDR1 TSWWSYY, CDR2 QGS. CDR3 loop: CALGPRVLHVLGDPYTDKLIF. The CDR3, as DNA: TGTGCTCTTGGGCCCCGGGTCCTTCATGTACTGGGGGACCCATACACCGATAAACTCATCTTT.

This clone was counted only a few times. The TCRdb protein, from a much larger clone, departs from this DNA's translation at residue 3, likely by read error; the protein shown derives from the DNA. For the CDR3, the DNA is TGTGCCCGTGAGGAGCTGGGGGATAAGGGGAGAGACACCGATAAACTCATCTTT. The encoded protein is CAREELGDKGRDTDKLIF. V usage is TRDV2 and J usage is TRDJ1; 10 positions match TRDD3. The CDR3 covers 18 residues. The germline CDR1 and CDR2 sequences are GEAIGNYY and EKD.

In its sample, this clone was seen a few times. The TCRdb protein comes from a much larger clone and disagrees with this DNA's translation at residue 15, likely due to a read error; the protein given here is derived from the DNA. This rearrangement joins TRDV1 to TRDJ1, with TRDD3 matching over 8 bases. CDR1 and CDR2 from the germline V gene are TSWWSYY and QGS. CDR3 length: 19 amino acids. CDR3 nucleotides: TGTGCTCTTGGGGACACCCCGACTGGGGGGCCAACGTACACCGAAAAACTCATCTTT. As protein: CALGDTPTGGPTYTEKLIF.

Within the sample, this clone is medium-sized. The chain employs TRDV1 and TRDJ3; 7 bases are shared with TRDD3. Germline CDR1 and CDR2: TSWWSYY and QGS. This CDR3 has 19 amino acids. Trimming cost V 1 base and J 1 base; bases outside gene matches: 7. CDR3 protein: CALGEPWWGTSWDTRQMFF. CDR3 DNA: TGTGCTCTTGGGGAACCGTGGTGGGGGACTTCCTGGGACACCCGACAGATGTTTTTC.

The table lists this clone with a few counts. This clone may be a read error of a much larger clone one base away. Distinct nucleotide sequences in the sample also encode this CDR3. The DNA of the CDR3 is TGTGCTCTTGGGGACCTGGCCTTCCTGCACCTCTGGGGACCCCCCCCGTACACCGATAAACTCATCTTT. It codes for CALGDLAFLHLWGPPPYTDKLIF. The rearrangement links TRDV1 to TRDJ1; the D gene is possibly TRDD2 (7 bases). The V gene's germline CDR1 is TSWWSYY and CDR2 QGS. V shed 3 bases and J shed 0 bases, with 35 bases lying between them. This CDR3 spans 23 amino acids.

About this clone itself: This DNA's translation and the protein TCRdb lists, from a much larger clone, do not match at residue 15, likely due to a read error; the protein shown is translated from the DNA. The rearrangement joins TRDV1 to TRDJ1; 8 bases match TRDD3. CDR1 and CDR2 from the germline V gene are TSWWSYY and QGS. This CDR3 has 19 residues. CDR3 sequence reads: CALGDFPRTGGSHTYKLIF. Written as DNA, the CDR3 is TGTGCTCTTGGGGACTTTCCCCGTACTGGGGGTTCTCACACCTATAAACTCATCTTT.

To note about this clone: This probably arose from a read error, given a far larger clone one base away. This sequence joins TRAV29/DV5 and TRDJ1, with TRDD3 matching 11 bases. Germline V CDR1 and CDR2: NSMFDY, ISSIKDK. The CDR3 runs 15 residues. Germline trimming cut 2 bases from V and 2 bases from J; bases unmatched to any gene: 5. In DNA, the CDR3 is TGTGCAGCAAGTCCACTGGGGGATAGAACCGATAAACTCATCTTT. This codes for CAASPLGDRTDKLIF.